The 20 T cell receptor beta chains in this list originate from one sample, sequenced in a study of T-cell reconstitution after alpha-beta-depleted transplantation in children. Unique molecular identifiers were used to barcode this TCRbeta library. TCRdb ran MiXCR on the PCR reads and lists one entry per CDR3 protein. This sample has 65,000 to 85,000 distinct CDR3 sequences, with under 13% found just once. The sample consisted of PBMCs, taken before TCRalphabeta/CD19-depleted stem cell transplant. Receptors were obtained from a boy aged 10-17 years with acute myeloid leukemia, due to receive a stem cell transplant.

This clonotype was observed at least ten times. The chain couples TRBV10-3 to TRBJ2-5, with TRBD1 matching 9 bases. The V gene's germline CDR1 is ENHRY and CDR2 SYGVKD. The CDR3 spans 14 residues. V trimming: 6 bases; J trimming: 1 base; junction bases outside the gene matches: 3. The CDR3 bases are TGTGCCATCAGCCGGGACAGGGTCCAAGAGACCCAGTACTTC. It encodes CAISRDRVQETQYF.

The gene calls are TRBV12-5 and TRBJ1-2; D may be TRBD1 (6 bases). Germline assignment: CDR1 LGHNT and CDR2 FRNRAP. The CDR3 is 16 amino acids. With 1 base removed from V and 2 bases from J, the gap between germline ends came to 14 bases. CDR3 residues: CASGLASGQGNYGYTF. The DNA for the CDR3 is TGTGCTAGTGGTTTGGCCTCCGGGCAGGGGAACTATGGCTACACCTTC.

This rearrangement joins TRBV7-6 to TRBJ1-1; tentative D call: TRBD1 (6 bases). Trimming took 1 base from V and 0 from J, leaving 9 bases between them. The CDR3 has 15 amino acids. CDR1 is SGHVS, CDR2 FNYEAQ, per germline. The CDR3 DNA reads as TGTGCCAGCAGCTTAGATGGGACACTGAACACTGAAGCTTTCTTT. Protein: CASSLDGTLNTEAFF.

This clonotype has ten or more counts. The V call is TRBV12-3 or TRBV12-4, the J call TRBJ2-1, with D possibly TRBD1 on 6 matching bases. V gave up 7 bases and J gave up 8 bases, with 9 bases separating them. The length of the CDR3 is 11 residues. The CDR3 loop is CASTTGYEQFF. The CDR3 coding sequence is TGTGCCAGCACTACAGGGTATGAGCAGTTCTTC.

The sample holds many counts of this clonotype. The CDR3 DNA reads as TGTGCCATCACAAGCGGAGGGGGGACCTACAATGAGCAGTTCTTC. Translation: CAITSGGGTYNEQFF. The chain uses TRBV10-3 and TRBJ2-1, with D possibly being TRBD1 or TRBD2 (6 bases each). The CDR3 length is 15 residues. The germline V gene has CDR1 ENHRY and CDR2 SYGVKD. Deletions cut 7 bases from V and 2 bases from J, with 15 bases between.

This clonotype was recorded many times. This chain connects TRBV12-3 or TRBV12-4 to TRBJ1-1; no clear D gene. V shed 1 base and J shed 2 bases, with 8 bases lying between them. The CDR3 consists of 14 residues. The CDR3 is CASSLGRLNTEAFF. As DNA, the CDR3 is TGTGCCAGCAGTTTAGGACGGCTCAACACTGAAGCTTTCTTT.

In this sample, this clonotype turned up many times. The V call is TRBV24-1, the J call TRBJ2-1, with 10 bases aligning to TRBD2. J lost 4 bases, V lost 4 bases, and 6 bases had no gene match. This CDR3 contains 16 residues. Per the germline V gene, CDR1 is KGHDR and CDR2 is SFDVKD. This CDR3 is CATSDPTSGEYNEQFF. The CDR3 DNA is TGTGCCACCAGTGACCCTACTAGCGGGGAGTACAATGAGCAGTTCTTC.

This clonotype has a count of ten or more. In DNA, the CDR3 is TGTGCCAGCAGTTACTCGACTGGAGCCACCTTCTACAATGAGCAGTTCTTC. Amino acids: CASSYSTGATFYNEQFF. The chain carries TRBV6-5 and TRBJ2-1, with no clear D. Germline loops: CDR1 MNHEY, CDR2 SVGAGI. Trimming shortened V by 0 bases and J by 3 bases, and 15 bases separated the two germline ends. This CDR3 is 17 amino acids long.

This clonotype was recorded at least ten times. The chain has TRBV11-2 and TRBJ1-6; D not resolved. The V gene's germline CDR1 is SGHAT and CDR2 FQNNGV. The CDR3 covers 14 residues. V was pared by 4 bases and J by 8 bases, with 12 bases between. CDR3 sequence reads: CASSSPTGYSPLHF. The DNA for the CDR3 is TGTGCCAGCAGCTCCCCGACCGGGTATTCACCCCTCCACTTT.

Many counts were recorded for this clonotype. For the CDR3, the DNA is TGTGCCAGCAGCTTAGCGTGGGACGGACAGGGTTCGTTTAACGAGCAGTTCTTC. Translating gives CASSLAWDGQGSFNEQFF. The chain links TRBV7-9 to TRBJ2-1; 8 bases map to TRBD1. The junction had 17 bases not matched to a gene; V was cut back by 0 bases and J by 10 bases. The CDR3 runs 18 residues. Germline V lookup: CDR1 SEHNR, CDR2 FQNEAQ (reference sequence).

Many counts were recorded for this clonotype. CDR3 region: CASSSQGARSYGYTF. The DNA of the CDR3 is TGTGCCAGCAGCTCCCAGGGGGCGAGGTCTTATGGCTACACCTTC. This chain joins TRBV7-2 and TRBJ1-2, with 8 bases identical to TRBD1. CDR1 and CDR2 from the germline V gene are SGHTA and FQGNSA. Trimming removed 4 bases from V and 5 bases from J; junction bases left unmatched: 9. The CDR3 has 15 amino acids.

This clonotype was counted at least ten times. The chain is built from TRBV7-9 and TRBJ1-3; D ambiguous. The CDR3 has 15 amino acids. Trimming removed 5 bases from V and 3 bases from J, with 14 bases in between. Germline V lookup: CDR1 SEHNR, CDR2 FQNEAQ (reference sequence). The CDR3 coding sequence is TGTGCCAGCAGCCCGGGCCTCGACCTTGGAAACACCATATATTTT. Its translation is CASSPGLDLGNTIYF.

This clonotype has a count of ten or more. The genes are TRBV7-9 and TRBJ2-7; D is unresolved. Trimming removed 0 bases from V and 1 base from J, with 4 bases in between. The CDR3 is 13 residues long. Germline CDR1 and CDR2: SEHNR and FQNEAQ (reference sequence). CDR3 sequence (DNA): TGTGCCAGCAGCTTAGCGGAATCCTACGAGCAGTACTTC. This sequence encodes CASSLAESYEQYF.

The chain is built from TRBV12-3 or TRBV12-4 and TRBJ2-3, with D possibly matching TRBD2 (7 bases). The CDR3 sequence is 14 residues long. V dropped 3 bases and J dropped 8 bases, with 15 bases sitting between them. The CDR3 protein is CASSLGRGRGTQYF. CDR3 sequence (DNA): TGTGCCAGCAGTTTGGGGCGGGGGCGGGGTACGCAGTATTTT.

This clonotype has a handful of counts. The rearrangement joins TRBV12-3 or TRBV12-4 to TRBJ1-5, with a tentative D call TRBD1 (5 bases). The length of the CDR3 is 15 residues. V shed 4 bases and J shed 7 bases, with 17 bases lying between them. The CDR3, as DNA: TGTGCCAGCAGTTCCCTCGGGGGGGGGGGACAGCCCCAGCATTTT. Protein sequence: CASSSLGGGGQPQHF.

This clonotype was seen repeatedly, ten times or more. The chain employs TRBV27 and TRBJ1-3; TRBD1 agrees at 9 bases. With V trimmed by 3 bases and J by 4 bases, 7 bases remained unmatched. The CDR3 covers 16 residues. CDR1 is MNHEY and CDR2 is SMNVEV in the germline V gene (reference sequence). The CDR3: CASSFSGTGYGNTIYF. For the CDR3, the DNA is TGTGCCAGCAGTTTCTCCGGGACAGGGTACGGAAACACCATATATTTT.

This clonotype was observed at least ten times. This chain uses TRBV5-4 with TRBJ1-1, with unresolved D. Germline CDR1 is SGHNT and CDR2 is YYREEE (reference sequence). This CDR3 comprises 14 residues. Trimming left V 0 bases short and J 1 base short, with 7 bases between. CDR3 in DNA: TGTGCCAGCAGCTTGGGACCCCAGAACACTGAAGCTTTCTTT. It encodes CASSLGPQNTEAFF.

This clonotype appeared many times. V usage is TRBV5-1 and J usage is TRBJ1-1, with D hard to call. The germline CDR1 and CDR2 sequences are SGHRS and YFSETQ. The CDR3 has 14 residues. The V end was cut by 5 bases, the J end by 2 bases, with 13 bases between. The CDR3 sequence: CASSFTTPNTEAFF. CDR3 sequence (DNA): TGCGCCAGCAGTTTTACGACACCCAACACTGAAGCTTTCTTT.

Ten or more counts support this clonotype. The J gene is TRBJ1-2, the V gene TRBV5-1; the match to TRBD1 covers 9 bases. Germline V lookup: CDR1 SGHRS, CDR2 YFSETQ. J was trimmed by 6 bases and V by 4 bases; bases with no gene match: 7. The CDR3 spans 14 residues. The CDR3 nucleotides are TGCGCCAGCAGCATACGGACAGGGGAGGATGGCTACACCTTC. This codes for CASSIRTGEDGYTF.

This clonotype was found many times. V gene TRBV4-1 combines with J gene TRBJ2-2; a weak D match, TRBD2 (6 bases). V shed 2 bases and J shed 4 bases, with 14 bases lying between them. The CDR3 loop spans 16 amino acids. CDR1 and CDR2 (germline): MGHRA, YSYEKL. CDR3 bases: TGCGCCAGCAGCCAACCTAGCGCCCCGGGCACCGGGGAGCTGTTTTTT. It encodes CASSQPSAPGTGELFF.